The 32 T cell receptor beta chains listed next were all sequenced from one sample in a study of graft-versus-host responses after intestinal transplantation. The method was immunoSEQ multiplex PCR; TCRdb's version includes in-frame clones alone and lacks a portion of them. Here the sample spans fewer than 100,000 clones, about 82% being singletons. This specimen consisted of PBMCs, obtained 255 days after intestinal transplant. These receptors all come from a human patient who received an intestinal transplant, so some T cells may come from the graft donor.

The chain links TRBV30 to TRBJ2-7; no firm D call. CDR3 size: 11 residues. From germline, CDR1 is GTSNPN and CDR2 SVGIG (reference sequence). V gave up 2 bases and J gave up 4 bases, with 6 bases separating them. CDR3 sequence (DNA): TGTGCCTGGAGTCTTAGTTACGAGCAGTACTTC. Its translation is CAWSLSYEQYF.

This clone was found a few times. The chain couples TRBV6-1 to TRBJ2-7; TRBD2 agrees at 9 bases. V shed 0 bases, J shed 3 bases, and the junction held 0 bases outside the gene matches. The CDR3 sequence is 14 residues long. Germline values: CDR1 MNHNS, CDR2 SASEGT. CDR3 protein: CASSEASGSYEQYF. As DNA, the CDR3 is TGTGCCAGCAGTGAAGCTAGCGGGAGCTACGAGCAGTACTTC.

This chain links TRBV2 with TRBJ1-2; D may be TRBD1 (5 bases). CDR3 length: 13 residues. Germline V gives CDR1 SNHLY, CDR2 FYNNEI. V shed 6 bases and J shed 8 bases, with 16 bases lying between them. The CDR3 DNA is TGTGCCAGCAGCTCCGGGACCGCCTCAGGCTACACCTTC. It specifies CASSSGTASGYTF.

As regards this clone: An end of the junction does not agree with germline; a read error may underlie this. This chain joins TRBV13 and TRBJ2-1; 9 positions match TRBD1. The CDR3 length is 15 residues. Germline V gene data show CDR1 as PRHDT and CDR2 as FYEKMQ (reference sequence). For the CDR3, the DNA is TGTGCCAGCAGCATAGGACAGGGGACCTACAATGAGCAGTTCTTC. The encoded protein is CASSIGQGTYNEQFF.

This chain joins TRBV27 and TRBJ2-7; D tentatively fits TRBD1 or TRBD2 (6 bases each). The CDR3 consists of 17 residues. V gave up 5 bases and J gave up 0 bases, with 20 bases separating them. Germline CDR1 MNHEY, CDR2 SMNVEV (reference sequence). CDR3 region: CASSPAGRGGPSYEQYF. The DNA of the CDR3 is TGTGCCAGCAGTCCCGCCGGGAGAGGGGGGCCCTCCTACGAGCAGTACTTC.

This chain joins TRBV27 and TRBJ2-3, with D maybe TRBD1 (6 bases). The V end was cut by 4 bases, the J end by 0 bases, with 14 bases between. The germline V gene has CDR1 MNHEY and CDR2 SMNVEV (reference sequence). The CDR3 is made up of 16 amino acids. Here the CDR3 DNA reads TGTGCCAGCAGTTCACTCAGGGGAATCAGCACAGATACGCAGTATTTT. As protein: CASSSLRGISTDTQYF.

V and J are TRBV29-1 and TRBJ1-5; 9 bases map to TRBD1. The V gene's germline CDR1 is SQVTM and CDR2 ANQGSEA. The V gene end was trimmed by 4 bases and the J gene end by 7 bases; junction bases not matched to a gene: 5. The length of the CDR3 is 13 residues. CDR3 in DNA: TGCAGCGTTGGGACAGGGGTTGGACAGCCCCAGCATTTT. Protein sequence: CSVGTGVGQPQHF.

The CDR3 nucleotides read TGTGCCAGCAGCTTAGCGGAGCCCTCCACAGATACGCAGTATTTT. It codes for CASSLAEPSTDTQYF. V usage is TRBV11-1 and J usage is TRBJ2-3; D is undetermined. The CDR3 consists of 15 residues. Trimming left V 0 bases short and J 2 bases short, with 9 bases between. The V gene's germline CDR1 is SGHAT and CDR2 FQDESV (reference sequence).

The genes are TRBV14 and TRBJ1-6; maybe TRBD1 (5 bases). The length of the CDR3 is 13 residues. The germline CDR1 and CDR2 sequences are SGHDN and FVKESK. V was clipped by 0 bases and J by 9 bases, with 6 bases between them. The CDR3 nucleotides read TGTGCCAGCAGCCAAGAAAGGGGTTCACCCCTCCACTTT. Residues: CASSQERGSPLHF.

V is TRBV7-8 and J is TRBJ2-1; D remains unclear. The V gene's germline CDR1 is SGHVS and CDR2 FQNEAQ. V lost 3 bases, J lost 3 bases, and 6 bases lay in between. The CDR3 length is 13 residues. The CDR3: CASSLSSYNEQFF. As DNA, the CDR3 is TGTGCCAGCAGCTTGTCTAGCTACAATGAGCAGTTCTTC.

CDR3 sequence: CASSLEGFGGLSTDTQYF. DNA of the CDR3: TGTGCCAGCAGCTTAGAAGGCTTCGGGGGCCTAAGCACAGATACGCAGTATTTT. The rearrangement links TRBV11-2 to TRBJ2-3; possibly TRBD1 or TRBD2 for D (6 bases each). Germline CDR1 reads SGHAT; CDR2 reads FQNNGV. This CDR3 spans 18 amino acids. Trimming removed 0 bases from V and 0 bases from J, with 16 bases in between.

This clone is a singleton in its sample. The CDR3 DNA sequence: TGTGCCAGCAGTGGTAGCGGGGGGGCAATTTTAAATGAGCAGTTCTTC. Translating it yields CASSGSGGAILNEQFF. The chain links TRBV28 to TRBJ2-1; 11 bases agree with TRBD2. Losses at the gene ends were 5 bases for V and 7 bases for J; bases not matched to a gene: 10. The CDR3 runs 16 residues. Per the germline V gene, CDR1 is MDHEN and CDR2 is SYDVKM.

The chain uses TRBV7-8 and TRBJ1-3; D remains unclear. The CDR3 totals 15 residues. Deletions cut 4 bases from V and 2 bases from J, with 12 bases between. Germline CDR1 reads SGHVS; CDR2 reads FQNEAQ. CDR3 coding DNA: TGTGCCAGCAGCTACGGACCAGGAGCTGGAAACACCATATATTTT. It is translated as CASSYGPGAGNTIYF.

This chain links TRBV27 with TRBJ2-2, with D possibly matching TRBD2 (6 bases). This CDR3 is built from 14 residues. Trimming shortened V by 4 bases and J by 2 bases, and 8 bases separated the two germline ends. Germline lookup yields CDR1 MNHEY and CDR2 SMNVEV (reference sequence). This CDR3 is CASSWDSNTGELFF. DNA for the CDR3: TGTGCCAGCAGTTGGGACTCAAACACCGGGGAGCTGTTTTTT.

V is TRBV14 and J is TRBJ1-1; 7 bases line up with TRBD1. Germline CDR1 and CDR2: SGHDN and FVKESK. J was trimmed by 8 bases and V by 4 bases; bases with no gene match: 13. This CDR3 is built from 15 residues. As DNA, the CDR3 is TGTGCCAGCAGCCCGCGTCCCGGGACAGTGATCGAAGCTTTCTTT. It translates to CASSPRPGTVIEAFF.

This clone has only one observation. The chain employs TRBV7-2 and TRBJ1-1, with unresolved D. The CDR3 has 14 amino acids. V was shortened by 6 bases and J by 0 bases, with 11 bases between the two germline ends. Germline V lookup: CDR1 SGHTA, CDR2 FQGNSA. CDR3 nucleotide sequence: TGTGCCAGCAGGCTAGGACTACTGAACACTGAAGCTTTCTTT. This translates into CASRLGLLNTEAFF.

The chain joins TRBV6-5 to TRBJ1-1; D remains unclear. CDR1 is MNHEY, CDR2 SVGAGI, per germline. V dropped 6 bases and J dropped 7 bases, with 15 bases sitting between them. This CDR3 spans 13 amino acids. CDR3 sequence: CASSVNGVGEAFF. As DNA, the CDR3 is TGTGCCAGCAGCGTCAATGGGGTTGGTGAAGCTTTCTTT.

This chain links TRBV7-9 with TRBJ2-7, with D perhaps being TRBD1 or TRBD2 (5 bases each). The V gene's germline CDR1 is SEHNR and CDR2 FQNEAQ (reference sequence). The CDR3 loop spans 12 amino acids. V shed 4 bases and J shed 7 bases, with 11 bases lying between them. DNA for the CDR3: TGTGCCAGCAGCTACGGGGACGGTGAGCAGTACTTC. This gives the protein CASSYGDGEQYF.

This chain links TRBV7-2 with TRBJ2-1; 12 bases align to TRBD2. The germline gives CDR1 SGHTA, CDR2 FQGNSA. V was pared by 5 bases and J by 7 bases, with 12 bases of the junction left unmatched. The CDR3 runs 17 residues. In DNA, the CDR3 is TGTGCCAGCAGCCCCGACGGGAGACTAGCGGGAGCGAATGAGCAGTTCTTC. Translation gives CASSPDGRLAGANEQFF.

A single count supports this clone. This sequence joins TRBV7-6 and TRBJ1-5; 9 nucleotides agree with TRBD1. This CDR3 is built from 14 residues. CDR1 is SGHVS and CDR2 is FNYEAQ in the germline V gene. With V trimmed by 4 bases and J by 5 bases, 3 bases remained unmatched. CDR3 bases: TGTGCCAGCAGCTCGTGGACAGGGGATCAGCCCCAGCATTTT. This translates into CASSSWTGDQPQHF.

The V and J genes are TRBV5-1 and TRBJ1-3, with 9 bases lining up with TRBD1. CDR3 length: 16 residues. After removal of 4 bases from V and 2 bases from J, the junction contained 7 bases not matched to a gene. Germline V gives CDR1 SGHRS, CDR2 YFSETQ. CDR3 sequence reads: CASSQTGGSPGNTIYF. The DNA for the CDR3 is TGCGCCAGCAGCCAGACAGGGGGGTCCCCTGGAAACACCATATATTTT.

This chain connects TRBV6-1 to TRBJ2-3; possibly TRBD2 for D (5 bases). The V gene lost 7 bases and the J gene lost 3 bases, with 8 bases spanning the gap. The germline gives CDR1 MNHNS, CDR2 SASEGT. The CDR3 covers 12 residues. This CDR3 reads CASKRGTDTQYF. The DNA of the CDR3 is TGTGCCAGCAAACGAGGGACAGATACGCAGTATTTT.

This clone has a single count. The chain uses TRBV13 and TRBJ2-5; D is tentatively TRBD1 or TRBD2 (5 bases each). Near its end, the DNA agrees better with TRBJ2-7, so the J call may be wrong. Germline V gives CDR1 PRHDT, CDR2 FYEKMQ (reference sequence). CDR3 length: 14 amino acids. DNA of the CDR3: TGTGCCAGCAGCCCGAATCGGGGCGGGTACGAGCAGTACTTC. Its translation: CASSPNRGGYEQYF.

V usage is TRBV15 and J usage is TRBJ2-6; 9 bases align to TRBD1. Germline trimming cut 5 bases from V and 1 base from J; bases unmatched to any gene: 3. This CDR3 is 16 amino acids long. Germline V CDR1 and CDR2: LNHNV, YYDKDF (reference sequence). The CDR3 region has the DNA TGTGCCACCAGCGAACAGGGGGCTTCTGGGGCCAACGTCCTGACTTTC. It is translated as CATSEQGASGANVLTF.

The rearrangement joins TRBV5-1 to TRBJ1-2, with D possibly matching TRBD1 (6 bases). Per germline, CDR1 SGHRS and CDR2 YFSETQ. The V and J ends lost 4 bases and 4 bases respectively, with 20 bases between them. CDR3 length equals 16 residues. CDR3 nucleotides: TGCGCCAGCAGCCTTAATCCCGACAGGCAAGCCTATGGCTACACCTTC. Translated, it gives CASSLNPDRQAYGYTF.

V usage is TRBV10-2 and J usage is TRBJ2-1, with D maybe TRBD2 (5 bases). Looked up from germline, CDR1 is WSHSY and CDR2 is SAAADI. V lost 6 bases to trimming and J lost 11 bases, with 17 bases between them. The CDR3 sequence is 13 residues long. The CDR3 region has the DNA TGCGCCAGCAGGCCTCTGAGGGAAGTAAAGCAGTTCTTC. It specifies CASRPLREVKQFF.

V is TRBV18 and J is TRBJ1-6; D unresolved. The CDR3 length is 14 residues. The germline V gene encodes CDR1 KGHSH and CDR2 LQKENI. Trimming removed 6 bases from V and 7 bases from J, with 13 bases in between. Here the CDR3 reads CASSAGSLNSPLHF. The CDR3 bases are TGTGCCAGCTCCGCCGGGTCCTTAAATTCACCCCTCCACTTT.

The sample holds one count of this clone. The V call is TRBV7-8, the J call TRBJ1-1, with D tentatively TRBD1 (5 bases). This CDR3 comprises 15 residues. Germline values: CDR1 SGHVS, CDR2 FQNEAQ. Trimming removed 5 bases at V and 3 bases at J, with 16 bases between. CDR3 DNA: TGTGCCAGCAGCGGGTGGGGACGGGGGTACACTGAAGCTTTCTTT. Translated: CASSGWGRGYTEAFF.

The chain employs TRBV6-4 and TRBJ2-3; 7 nucleotides line up with TRBD2. The V and J ends lost 0 bases and 6 bases, in that order; junction bases with no gene match: 6. CDR1 MRHNA and CDR2 SNTAGT come from the germline V gene. This CDR3 has 15 amino acids. Here the CDR3 reads CASSDSAGARDTQYF. CDR3 DNA: TGTGCCAGCAGTGACTCGGCGGGAGCGCGTGATACGCAGTATTTT.

V gene TRBV6-1 combines with J gene TRBJ1-2; the match to TRBD1 covers 12 bases. The CDR3 has 13 amino acids. The germline V gene has CDR1 MNHNS and CDR2 SASEGT. Trimming at V came to 6 bases and at J to 8 bases, leaving 4 bases not matched to a gene. CDR3 loop: CASRRGTGGGYTF. The CDR3 bases are TGTGCCAGCAGGAGGGGGACAGGGGGCGGCTACACCTTC.

This chain joins TRBV7-6 and TRBJ2-7; the match to TRBD2 covers 7 bases. The CDR3 runs to 16 residues. Germline CDR1 and CDR2: SGHVS and FNYEAQ. V was clipped by 3 bases and J by 0 bases; unmatched bases: 8. This chain's CDR3 is CASSFRTRGSSYEQYF. CDR3 nucleotides: TGTGCCAGCAGCTTCCGTACGCGGGGGAGCTCCTACGAGCAGTACTTC. Together with reference TRBV7-6 and TRBJ2-7, the CDR3 gives the full variable domain: GAGVSQSPRYKVTKRGQDVALRCDPISGHVSLYWYRQALGQGPEFLTYFNYEAQQDKSGLPNDRFSAERPEGSISTLTIQRTEQRDSAMYRCASSFRTRGSSYEQYFGPGTRLTVT.

The chain couples TRBV19 to TRBJ2-5; D ambiguous. The CDR3 has 13 amino acids. V was cut by 4 bases and J by 5 bases, with 11 bases left in between. Germline values: CDR1 LNHDA, CDR2 SQIVND (reference sequence). CDR3 protein: CASSSLPRETQYF. The CDR3 DNA follows: TGTGCCAGTAGTAGCCTGCCTAGGGAGACCCAGTACTTC.